This T cell receptor (beta chain) was identified in a study of T cell responses to AZD1222 COVID-19 vaccine. Study-level findings and limits: Regions 160-218 and 743-854 dominated among vaccine-associated CD4 TCRs spanning spike. With two AZD1222 doses given, Spike-specific TCR breadth and depth both rose. Researchers took repertoire samples only after the peak T cell response had come. Females outnumbered males among donors, who were mostly white British; clonal diversity was possibly underestimated.

Assay used: immunoSEQ multiplex PCR; TCRdb lists only in-frame clones, some missing. The sample includes 70,000 to 95,000 clones, 88% of them seen just once. The V gene's germline CDR1 is SEHNR and CDR2 FQNEAQ (reference sequence). The CDR3 covers 13 residues. Trimming stripped 3 bases from V and 2 bases from J, with 8 bases between. With respect to this clone: Its specificity is unknown.

The sequencing used peripheral blood, collected on day 0 of MenACWY control vaccination. This TCR was sampled from an adult in good health. The chain employs TRBV7-9 and TRBJ2-7; D may be TRBD2 (5 bases). The CDR3 region has the DNA TGTGCCAGCAGCTTTGAGGGTACCTACGAGCAGTACTTC. Translating it yields CASSFEGTYEQYF.